The subject of this entry is one TCR beta chain. The antigen is unknown. A lack of ophthalmopathy progression within 18 months defined stable Graves' hyperthyroidism. Exclusion followed for patients with uncontrolled infection, other autoimmune disease, pregnancy or lactation. The entry originates in a study of T cells in Graves' hyperthyroidism and ophthalmopathy. Findings and caveats of the study: Before onset, by a median of 6.5 months, the model predicted ophthalmopathy. Most thyroid-expanded clonotypes above 0.001 were also found in blood.

The V gene lost 1 base and the J gene lost 4 bases, with 11 bases spanning the gap. CDR1 and CDR2 from the germline V gene are MGHRA and YSYEKL. This CDR3 contains 14 residues. RNA transcripts gave rise to amplified TCR beta CDR3 regions. A set of HTBI primers served as the primers for a first-round RT-PCR of the TCR CDR3. TCRdb called the multiplex PCR reads again in MiXCR, with one record for every CDR3 protein. This sample has hundreds of thousands of distinct CDR3 sequences; 35% occur once, and the top ten carry 30% to 40%. Sequencing input: blood. The receptor was derived from a woman aged 40-49 years with Graves' hyperthyroidism. The chain joins TRBV4-1 to TRBJ2-7; D may be TRBD1 or TRBD2 (6 bases each). The CDR3 here is CASSQAGAAYEQYF. The DNA for the CDR3 is TGCGCCAGCAGCCAAGCGGGGGCCGCATACGAGCAGTACTTC.